This T cell receptor (beta chain) was profiled in a study of cytomegalovirus exposure and HLA in healthy donors. The table lists this clone with a few counts. The PCR was carried out with 60 Vbeta primers and 13 Jbeta primers. Sequenced by immunoSEQ multiplex PCR; TCRdb stores in-frame clones only, minus some. Among about 100,000 clones, roughly 70% were seen once, and the ten largest hold less than 5%. This TCR was sampled from a woman under 30 in good health and CMV-seropositive. Material: PBMCs.

The DNA of the CDR3 is TGTGCCAGCAGCCCCCTCATGGCGGGTGAGCAGTTCTTC. Protein: CASSPLMAGEQFF. The J gene is TRBJ2-1, the V gene TRBV9; TRBD2 is a possible D gene (5 bases). CDR1 is SGDLS and CDR2 is YYNGEE in the germline V gene. Trimming removed 4 bases from V and 9 bases from J, with 14 bases in between. This CDR3 comprises 13 residues.